Given below is one TCR beta chain in context. What it recognizes is unknown. Measured with immunoSEQ multiplex PCR; TCRdb has only the in-frame clones, and not every one. The repertoire holds tens of thousands of clones, with 87% as singletons. This sample is part of a study of T cell responses to AZD1222 COVID-19 vaccine. Points from the study as a whole: Recipients of AZD1222 seropositive at baseline numbered only 6 or 7.

Germline-derived CDR1 and CDR2 are SSHAT and FNYEAQ (reference sequence). The V gene end was trimmed by 5 bases and the J gene end by 4 bases; junction bases not matched to a gene: 25. The CDR3 is 20 residues long. This clonotype was sampled from an adult in good health. Sequencing used peripheral blood, obtained on day 0 of AZD1222 vaccination. The rearrangement links TRBV7-7 to TRBJ2-5; 7 positions agree with TRBD1. CDR3 protein: CASSPGGDRGPETPLETQYF. The CDR3 DNA sequence: TGTGCCAGCAGCCCAGGGGGAGATAGGGGGCCCGAAACCCCATTAGAGACCCAGTACTTC.